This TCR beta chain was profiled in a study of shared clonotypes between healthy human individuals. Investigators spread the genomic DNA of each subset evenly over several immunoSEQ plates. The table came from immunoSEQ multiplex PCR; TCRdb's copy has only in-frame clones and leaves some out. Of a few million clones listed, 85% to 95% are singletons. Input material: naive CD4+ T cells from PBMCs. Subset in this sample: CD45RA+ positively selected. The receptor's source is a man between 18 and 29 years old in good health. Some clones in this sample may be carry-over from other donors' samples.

The CDR3 DNA follows: TGTGCCATCAGTGAGCAGGGGGGTAACTATGGCTACACCTTC. It yields the protein CAISEQGGNYGYTF. This chain uses TRBV10-3 with TRBJ1-2, with 7 bases identical to TRBD1. The V gene end was trimmed by 2 bases and the J gene end by 1 base; junction bases not matched to a gene: 1. The CDR3 covers 14 residues. Germline V lookup: CDR1 ENHRY, CDR2 SYGVKD.